The 22 T cell receptor beta chains given below trace back to one sample, sequenced in a study of blood T cell repertoires in COVID-19. Here immunoSEQ multiplex PCR was the method, and the copy in TCRdb shows in-frame clones only, minus some. The table lists a few hundred thousand clones, roughly 84% of them singletons. The sample was PBMCs or T cells enriched from blood (not recorded which). These TCRs come from a woman in her 30s who had recovered from COVID-19.

V and J are TRBV7-8 and TRBJ2-6; D might be TRBD1 (6 bases). Germline loops: CDR1 SGHVS, CDR2 FQNEAQ. The CDR3 is made up of 15 amino acids. Trimming took 5 bases from V and 2 from J, leaving 10 bases between them. CDR3 protein: CASSVTGTGANVLTF. CDR3 in DNA: TGTGCCAGCAGCGTAACAGGGACTGGGGCCAACGTCCTGACTTTC.

CDR3 DNA sequence: TGTGCCACGGCCGTTGAGGCCGAGCAGTACTTC. It codes for CATAVEAEQYF. The chain recombines TRBV10-3 with TRBJ2-7; the D is unclear. The CDR3 is 11 residues long. Germline loops: CDR1 ENHRY, CDR2 SYGVKD. Deletions cut 10 bases from V and 6 bases from J, with 13 bases between.

J is TRBJ2-5 and V is TRBV14, with a weak D call TRBD1 (6 bases). Germline assignment: CDR1 SGHDN and CDR2 FVKESK. With 1 base removed from V and 4 bases from J, the gap between germline ends came to 13 bases. The CDR3 loop spans 15 amino acids. CDR3: CASSQGLGGAETQYF. CDR3 nucleotide sequence: TGTGCCAGCAGCCAAGGTCTAGGGGGTGCAGAGACCCAGTACTTC.

J is TRBJ2-3 and V is TRBV19, with D perhaps matching TRBD1 (5 bases). The V and J ends lost 6 bases and 0 bases respectively, with 19 bases between them. Per the germline V gene, CDR1 is LNHDA and CDR2 is SQIVND (reference sequence). There are 17 residues in the CDR3. The chain's CDR3 is CASSPAGHHSSTDTQYF. Written as DNA, the CDR3 is TGTGCCAGTAGCCCCGCAGGACACCATTCTAGCACAGATACGCAGTATTTT.

The rearrangement uses TRBV7-8 and TRBJ2-7; 7 nucleotides agree with TRBD2. Germline CDR1 and CDR2: SGHVS and FQNEAQ. The trim removed 3 bases at V and 3 bases at J, leaving 8 bases unmatched. The CDR3 spans 15 residues. CDR3 bases: TGTGCCAGCAGCTTGGGCCCCGCTAGCGGCTACGAGCAGTACTTC. Its protein is CASSLGPASGYEQYF.

The chain uses TRBV7-9 and TRBJ2-1; 10 bases agree with TRBD2. The CDR3 is 15 amino acids. From germline, CDR1 is SEHNR and CDR2 FQNEAQ (reference sequence). The J segment lost 7 bases and the V segment lost 4 bases, leaving 7 bases of the junction unmatched. The CDR3 DNA reads TGTGCCAGCAGCTCTCCGGGACTAGCGAGTAATGAGCAGTTCTTC. Its translation is CASSSPGLASNEQFF.

The gene calls are TRBV13 and TRBJ2-2, with 7 bases identical to TRBD1. V was clipped by 2 bases and J by 3 bases; unmatched bases: 0. Germline assignment: CDR1 PRHDT and CDR2 FYEKMQ (reference sequence). The CDR3 loop spans 14 amino acids. The CDR3 coding sequence is TGTGCCAGCAGCTTAACAGGGGACACCGGGGAGCTGTTTTTT. Translating it yields CASSLTGDTGELFF.

The V and J genes are TRBV5-1 and TRBJ2-2; 8 positions agree with TRBD2. The CDR3 loop spans 17 amino acids. Germline-derived CDR1 and CDR2 are SGHRS and YFSETQ. The J segment lost 4 bases and the V segment lost 1 base, leaving 9 bases of the junction unmatched. The CDR3, as DNA: TGCGCCAGCAGCTTGCTAATTCTAGCGGGTACCACCGGGGAGCTGTTTTTT. Its translation: CASSLLILAGTTGELFF.

The genes are TRBV10-2 and TRBJ2-1; possible D gene TRBD2, 6 bases. Germline CDR1 reads WSHSY; CDR2 reads SAAADI. This CDR3 has 14 residues. Trimming shortened V by 4 bases and J by 8 bases, and 15 bases separated the two germline ends. As DNA, the CDR3 is TGCGCCAGCAGTGGGGCAGGTGGAGGGTATGAGCAGTTCTTC. Encoded protein: CASSGAGGGYEQFF.

This clone was counted a few times. This sequence joins TRBV11-2 and TRBJ1-1, with 9 bases that match TRBD1. In germline, CDR1 is SGHAT, CDR2 FQNNGV. CDR3 length: 17 amino acids. The V and J ends lost 5 bases and 0 bases, in that order; junction bases with no gene match: 10. The CDR3 region has the DNA TGTGCCAGCAGCCCCCCAGGGGACAGGGCGGTGAACACTGAAGCTTTCTTT. Its protein is CASSPPGDRAVNTEAFF. Variable domain in full (rest from reference TRBV11-2 and TRBJ1-1): EAGVAQSPRYKIIEKRQSVAFWCNPISGHATLYWYQQILGQGPKLLIQFQNNGVVDDSQLPKDRFSAERLKGVDSTLKIQPAKLEDSAVYLCASSPPGDRAVNTEAFFGQGTRLTVV.

The V and J genes are TRBV19 and TRBJ2-3, with D tentatively TRBD2 (5 bases). Per germline, CDR1 LNHDA and CDR2 SQIVND (reference sequence). V was pared by 6 bases and J by 2 bases, with 15 bases between. This CDR3 contains 15 residues. For the CDR3, the DNA is TGTGCCAGTAGCTTGGACTTCTCTAACACAGATACGCAGTATTTT. This encodes CASSLDFSNTDTQYF.

V gene TRBV11-2 combines with J gene TRBJ1-2, with D uncertain. Germline CDR1 reads SGHAT; CDR2 reads FQNNGV. The CDR3 is made up of 15 amino acids. V lost 5 bases, J lost 0 bases, and 13 bases lay in between. This CDR3 is CASSPMSGPNYGYTF. The DNA of the CDR3 is TGTGCCAGCAGCCCCATGAGCGGCCCTAACTATGGCTACACCTTC. The full variable domain, with the rest looked up from reference TRBV11-2 and TRBJ1-2, is EAGVAQSPRYKIIEKRQSVAFWCNPISGHATLYWYQQILGQGPKLLIQFQNNGVVDDSQLPKDRFSAERLKGVDSTLKIQPAKLEDSAVYLCASSPMSGPNYGYTFGSGTRLTVV.

This chain links TRBV2 with TRBJ1-5, with D possibly TRBD1 on 5 matching bases. Germline CDR1 is SNHLY and CDR2 is FYNNEI. The CDR3 loop spans 15 amino acids. V lost 2 bases to trimming and J lost 3 bases, with 11 bases between them. CDR3 in amino acids: CASSEFVGHNQPQHF. DNA of the CDR3: TGTGCCAGCAGTGAATTCGTGGGGCACAATCAGCCCCAGCATTTT.

This chain connects TRBV25-1 to TRBJ2-5; TRBD2 matches at 7 bases. The CDR3 length is 15 residues. J lost 4 bases, V lost 7 bases, and 12 bases had no gene match. Germline V lookup: CDR1 MGHDK, CDR2 SYGVNS. The DNA for the CDR3 is TGTGCCAGCACCCTAAACAGCGGGGCGGGAGAGACCCAGTACTTC. Residues: CASTLNSGAGETQYF.

CDR3 residues: CASGPRLAGGDTGELFF. CDR3 sequence (DNA): TGTGCCAGCGGCCCCCGTCTAGCGGGGGGTGACACCGGGGAGCTGTTTTTT. The V call is TRBV6-2 or TRBV6-3, the J call TRBJ2-2; 11 positions agree with TRBD2. The CDR3 extends over 17 amino acids. V shed 8 bases, J shed 3 bases, and the junction held 11 bases outside the gene matches. CDR1 is MNHEY and CDR2 is SVGEGT in the germline V gene.

The rearrangement joins TRBV6-4 to TRBJ1-1; D not resolved. The CDR3 contains 15 residues. The V end was cut by 0 bases, the J end by 2 bases, with 10 bases between. Germline lookup yields CDR1 MRHNA and CDR2 SNTAGT. For the CDR3, the DNA is TGTGCCAGCAGTGACTCCTCTCTGGCCAACACTGAAGCTTTCTTT. Translated: CASSDSSLANTEAFF.

The chain uses TRBV7-2 and TRBJ2-4; the D gene is possibly TRBD2 (5 bases). Germline CDR1 and CDR2: SGHTA and FQGNSA. This CDR3 spans 17 amino acids. With 3 bases removed from V and 0 bases from J, the gap between germline ends came to 15 bases. CDR3 residues: CASSFFSSKAAKNIQYF. CDR3 sequence (DNA): TGTGCCAGCAGCTTCTTTTCTAGCAAGGCAGCCAAAAACATTCAGTACTTC.

This sequence joins TRBV4-1 and TRBJ2-7; 7 nucleotides agree with TRBD2. Germline CDR1 MGHRA, CDR2 YSYEKL. CDR3 length: 16 amino acids. After removal of 1 base from V and 2 bases from J, the junction contained 8 bases not matched to a gene. The CDR3 is CASSQAPTSVTYEQYF. CDR3 DNA: TGCGCCAGCAGCCAAGCCCCCACTAGCGTCACCTACGAGCAGTACTTC.

The J gene is TRBJ2-7, the V gene TRBV28, with TRBD2 matching 8 bases. Per germline, CDR1 MDHEN and CDR2 SYDVKM. The V and J ends lost 6 bases and 5 bases, in that order; junction bases with no gene match: 12. There are 15 residues in the CDR3. Here the CDR3 reads CASSRGTRGLHEQYF. The CDR3 region has the DNA TGTGCCAGCAGCCGGGGGACTAGGGGCCTCCACGAGCAGTACTTC. Full variable domain (rest looked up from reference TRBV28 and TRBJ2-7): DVKVTQSSRYLVKRTGEKVFLECVQDMDHENMFWYRQDPGLGLRLIYFSYDVKMKEKGDIPEGYSVSREKKERFSLILESASTNQTSMYLCASSRGTRGLHEQYFGPGTRLTVT.

The chain employs TRBV9 and TRBJ2-1; tentative D call: TRBD1 (5 bases). V was pared by 0 bases and J by 6 bases, with 13 bases between. There are 15 residues in the CDR3. Germline V gene lookup returns CDR1 SGDLS and CDR2 YYNGEE. CDR3 coding DNA: TGTGCCAGCAGCGTAGGAACATCCAGGGCCAATGAGCAGTTCTTC. The encoded protein is CASSVGTSRANEQFF.

The gene calls are TRBV6-1 and TRBJ1-5; D not certain. Germline CDR1 reads MNHNS; CDR2 reads SASEGT. Trimming took off 3 bases at V and 4 bases at J, with 7 bases between the two ends. The CDR3 has 13 amino acids. The CDR3 region has the DNA TGTGCCAGCAGTGATGGGCCAAATCAGCCCCAGCATTTT. Translated, it gives CASSDGPNQPQHF.

The chain links TRBV7-8 to TRBJ1-4, with a possible D match to TRBD1 (6 bases). Germline values: CDR1 SGHVS, CDR2 FQNEAQ. Trimming cost V 5 bases and J 8 bases, with 15 bases left between them. The CDR3 covers 14 residues. Here the CDR3 reads CASSPQGFAEKLFF. The DNA of the CDR3 is TGTGCCAGCAGCCCGCAGGGGTTTGCGGAAAAACTGTTTTTT.